This TCR beta chain was found in a study of blood T cell repertoires in COVID-19. Looking at the study overall: Donors in the United States, Italy and Spain gave samples during acute or convalescent COVID-19. T cells, B-cell-depleted T cells, or PBMCs provided the cDNA or gDNA that served as material.

The age range of participants was about 18 to 90 years, with residence in about two dozen US areas. Cohorts were determined from participant-reported clinical history. Repertoires were generated with immunoSEQ multiplex PCR, while TCRdb's copy carries only in-frame clones and drops some. The sample consists of 250,000 or so clones, roughly 87% of them appearing once. The TCR originated in a woman between 25 and 40 years old with acute COVID-19. The sequencing sample was made of PBMCs or T cells enriched from blood (not recorded which).

The CDR3 sequence is CSAGGLAGAYTGELFF. Written as DNA, the CDR3 is TGCAGCGCCGGGGGACTAGCGGGGGCATACACCGGGGAGCTGTTTTTT. V and J are TRBV29-1 and TRBJ2-2, with 14 nucleotides matching TRBD2. The V segment lost 7 bases and the J segment 3 bases; nucleotides outside the gene matches: 7. This CDR3 is built from 16 residues. Looked up from germline, CDR1 is SQVTM and CDR2 is ANQGSEA.